Listed here is a single TCR beta chain. Per the authors' pipeline: Amplification with reference gene primers provided the estimates of nucleated cell counts. Libraries were prepared by immunoSEQ multiplex PCR; TCRdb keeps only in-frame clonotypes and omits some of them. V, J and clone size reflect that table, while D and trimming were determined from the DNA. The data hold some 260,000 clones, with about 88% observed a single time. The germline V gene has CDR1 SNHLY and CDR2 FYNNEI. The CDR3 is made up of 16 amino acids. With V trimmed by 3 bases and J by 2 bases, 6 bases remained unmatched. The data are from a study of blood T cell repertoires in COVID-19. Background on the study: Whether acute or convalescent, the COVID-19 samples came from the United States, Italy and Spain. In each case, the material was cDNA or gDNA derived from T cells, B-cell-depleted T cells, or PBMCs.

The material sequenced was peripheral blood. The V call is TRBV2, the J call TRBJ1-3; TRBD1 agrees at 8 bases. The TCR sequence derives from a woman aged 40 to 49 who had recovered from COVID-19. In DNA, the CDR3 is TGTGCCAGCAGTGAGTCCAGGGGGCGGACTGGAAACACCATATATTTT. This sequence encodes CASSESRGRTGNTIYF.